These 5 T cell receptor beta chains share one sample of origin, sequenced in a study of T cell changes during pregnancy in multiple sclerosis. Profiling relied on immunoSEQ multiplex PCR, and the TCRdb table lists in-frame clones only, not all of them. The sample lists around 40,000 clones, 89% occurring once. The input for sequencing was CD4+ T cells from peripheral blood mononuclear cells, taken in the first trimester of pregnancy. The receptors were sampled from a female donor with multiple sclerosis, enrolled in a pregnancy study.

The rearrangement joins TRBV9 to TRBJ2-3, with D hard to call. Trimming took off 4 bases at V and 2 bases at J, with 11 bases between the two ends. CDR1 and CDR2 from the germline V gene are SGDLS and YYNGEE. The CDR3 totals 14 residues. Written as DNA, the CDR3 is TGTGCCAGCAGCTTAAGTAGTTCCACAGATACGCAGTATTTT. Protein: CASSLSSSTDTQYF.

This clone was detected only a few times. The rearrangement links TRBV4-1 to TRBJ1-4, with D tentatively TRBD1 (6 bases). Looked up from germline, CDR1 is MGHRA and CDR2 is YSYEKL. The CDR3 runs to 15 residues. V was clipped by 6 bases and J by 5 bases, with 16 bases between them. The CDR3 DNA follows: TGCGCCAGCAGTCAGTCCTGGGGGCCCAATGAAAAACTGTTTTTT. This encodes CASSQSWGPNEKLFF.

The chain couples TRBV18 to TRBJ2-7; D is uncertain. The CDR3 consists of 12 residues. CDR1 is KGHSH and CDR2 is LQKENI in the germline V gene. Trimming took off 3 bases at V and 6 bases at J, with 9 bases between the two ends. The CDR3 sequence: CASSPPVPEQYF. The CDR3 DNA sequence: TGTGCCAGCTCACCCCCAGTGCCCGAGCAGTACTTC.

The chain combines TRBV7-9 with TRBJ1-2; TRBD1 matches at 7 bases. J was trimmed by 10 bases and V by 6 bases; bases with no gene match: 5. Germline-derived CDR1 and CDR2 are SEHNR and FQNEAQ (reference sequence). There are 11 residues in the CDR3. CDR3 amino acids: CASSATGDYTF. The CDR3 nucleotides are TGTGCCAGCAGTGCTACAGGGGACTACACCTTC.

The chain carries TRBV7-9 and TRBJ1-5; a weak D match, TRBD1 (5 bases). Trimming took off 1 base at V and 7 bases at J, with 5 bases between the two ends. CDR3 length equals 12 residues. Germline assignment: CDR1 SEHNR and CDR2 FQNEAQ (reference sequence). DNA for the CDR3: TGTGCCAGCAGCTTAGAGGGGCAGCCCCAGCATTTT. This sequence encodes CASSLEGQPQHF.